This entry concerns a single T cell receptor beta chain. The CDR3 runs to 14 residues. V lost 6 bases and J lost 2; bases outside the gene matches: 6. Germline CDR1 reads SGHRS; CDR2 reads YFSETQ. This entry comes from a study of blood T cell repertoires in COVID-19. Turning to the study itself: Material from acute and convalescent COVID-19 was sourced from the United States, Italy and Spain.

The table came from immunoSEQ multiplex PCR; TCRdb's copy has only in-frame clones and leaves some out. Of about 170,000 clones in the sample, 84% were seen once. The sequence was obtained from a human donor with acute or convalescent COVID-19. The donor label of this sample is uncertain. The rearrangement joins TRBV5-1 to TRBJ2-3; TRBD1 matches 7 bases. The sequenced material came from peripheral blood. The CDR3 nucleotides read TGCGCCAGCACCCAGGGACAGAACACAGATACGCAGTATTTT. This codes for CASTQGQNTDTQYF.